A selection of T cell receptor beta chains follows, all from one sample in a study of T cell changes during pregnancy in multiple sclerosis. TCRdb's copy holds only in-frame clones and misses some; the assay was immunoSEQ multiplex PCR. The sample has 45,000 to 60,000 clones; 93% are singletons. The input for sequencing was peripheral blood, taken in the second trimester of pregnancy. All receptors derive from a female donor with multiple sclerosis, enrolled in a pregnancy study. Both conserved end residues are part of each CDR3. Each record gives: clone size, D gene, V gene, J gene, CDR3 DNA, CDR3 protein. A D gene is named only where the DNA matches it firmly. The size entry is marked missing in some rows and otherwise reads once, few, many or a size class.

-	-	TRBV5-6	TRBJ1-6	TGTGCCAGCAGCTTGGGGATAGGAGGACCCCTCCACTTT	CASSLGIGGPLHF
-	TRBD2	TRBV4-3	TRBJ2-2	TGCGCCAGCAGCCAAGAAATGGGACTAGCGGGAGCCGGGGAGCTGTTTTTT	CASSQEMGLAGAGELFF
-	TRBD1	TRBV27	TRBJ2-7	TGTGCCAGCAGTTCTGGACAGGGCCTGTACTTC	CASSSGQGLYF
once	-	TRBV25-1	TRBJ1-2	TGTGCCAGCAGTTCACTCAACTATGGCTACACCTTC	CASSSLNYGYTF
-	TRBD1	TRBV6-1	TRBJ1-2	TGTGCCAGCAGTGAACAGATTACCGGGACAGGGAGCTATGGCTACACCTTC	CASSEQITGTGSYGYTF
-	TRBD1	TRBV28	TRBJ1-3	TGTGCCACACAACAGGGGTTCTCTGGAAACACCATATATTTT	CATQQGFSGNTIYF
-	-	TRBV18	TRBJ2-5	TGTGCCAGCTCACCATTTTGGACGGAGGTGCTGGAGACCCAGTACTTC	CASSPFWTEVLETQYF
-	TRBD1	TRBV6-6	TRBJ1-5	TGTGCCAGCAATAGACAGGGTCCAGGACAGCCCCAGCATTTT	CASNRQGPGQPQHF
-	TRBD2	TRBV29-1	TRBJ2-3	TGCAGCATCCGACTAGCGGGAGTGGTAGATACGCAGTATTTT	CSIRLAGVVDTQYF
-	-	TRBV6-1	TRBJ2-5	TGTGCCAGCAGTGAATTAGCCAGAGGGGAGACCCAGTACTTC	CASSELARGETQYF
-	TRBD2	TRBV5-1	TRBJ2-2	TGCGCCAGCAGCTCCTTAGCGGGAGATGCCGGGGAGCTGTTTTTT	CASSSLAGDAGELFF
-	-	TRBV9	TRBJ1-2	TGTGCCAGCAGCGGAAATTCGCGGGGTAGCTATGGCTACACCTTC	CASSGNSRGSYGYTF
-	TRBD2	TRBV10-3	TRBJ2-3	TGTGCCTCTAAAGGACTAGCGGGGGGAGGTACAGATACGCAGTATTTT	CASKGLAGGGTDTQYF
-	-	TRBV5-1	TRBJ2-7	TGCGCCAGCAGCTTAGGTACGCAAGGGGCCTACGAGCAGTACTTC	CASSLGTQGAYEQYF
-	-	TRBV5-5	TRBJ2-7	TGTGCCAGCAGCTTGGCCCGGGGAGAACTCTCCTACGAGCAGTACTTC	CASSLARGELSYEQYF
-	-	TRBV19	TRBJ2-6	TGTGCCAGTAGTTACTACCGGACAGCCCCTGGGGCCAACGTCCTGACTTTC	CASSYYRTAPGANVLTF
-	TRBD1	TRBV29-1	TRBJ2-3	TGCAGCGTCACAGGACAGGGTAGGACAGATACGCAGTATTTT	CSVTGQGRTDTQYF
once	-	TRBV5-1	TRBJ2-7	TGCGCCAGCAGCATCAGTCCGGGAAACTACGAGCAGTACTTC	CASSISPGNYEQYF
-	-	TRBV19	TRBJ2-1	TGTGCCAGTAGTATAAACGGGATCGGGAGCTACAATGAGCAGTTCTTC	CASSINGIGSYNEQFF
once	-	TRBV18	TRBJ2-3	TGTGCCAGCTCACCAGTTGGGGGCGGGCCGGATACGCAGTATTTT	CASSPVGGGPDTQYF
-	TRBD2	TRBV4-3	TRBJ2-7	TGCGCCAGCAGCCAAGAATTTGGGCCCCTAGCGGGAGCCTACGAGCAGTACTTC	CASSQEFGPLAGAYEQYF
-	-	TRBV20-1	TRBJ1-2	TGCAGTGCTGGAACGGGCACCTTC	CSAGTGTF
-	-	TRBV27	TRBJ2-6	TGTGCCAGCACCACACAGGGCTCTGGGGCCAACGTCCTGACTTTC	CASTTQGSGANVLTF
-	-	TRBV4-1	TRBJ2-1	TGCGCCAGCAGCCACGAGGGGGGGAATGAGCAGTTCTTC	CASSHEGGNEQFF
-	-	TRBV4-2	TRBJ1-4	TGTGCCAGCAGCCAAGTCGAAGCGTTCCAGGGTGGTAATGAAAAACTGTTTTTT	CASSQVEAFQGGNEKLFF
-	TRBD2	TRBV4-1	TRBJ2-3	TGCGCCAGCAGCCAAGATTGGACTAGCGGGCAAATCACAGATACGCAGTATTTT	CASSQDWTSGQITDTQYF
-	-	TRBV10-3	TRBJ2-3	TGTGCCATCAGTCGGGGCGGGACTGCAGATACGCAGTATTTT	CAISRGGTADTQYF
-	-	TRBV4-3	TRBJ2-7	TGCGCCAGCAGCCAAAATGCCGGCGGCCTCTCCTACGAGCAGTACTTC	CASSQNAGGLSYEQYF
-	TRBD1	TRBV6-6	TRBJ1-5	TGTGCCAGCAGCCACACAGGGGTGGATCAGCCCCAGCATTTT	CASSHTGVDQPQHF
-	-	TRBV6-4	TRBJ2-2	TGTGCCAGCAGTGAACGAGCAGGGGACACCGGGGAGCTGTTTTTT	CASSERAGDTGELFF
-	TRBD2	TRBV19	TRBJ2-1	TGTGCCAGTAGTATCGGGACTAGCGTTTACAATGAGCAGTTCTTC	CASSIGTSVYNEQFF
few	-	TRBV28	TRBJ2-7	TGTGCCAGCAGTCCTGGGGCCAGCTCCTACGAGCAGTACTTC	CASSPGASSYEQYF
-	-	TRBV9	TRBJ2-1	TGTGCCAGCAGCGTAGGGGCTAACGATGAGCAGTTCTTC	CASSVGANDEQFF
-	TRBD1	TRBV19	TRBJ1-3	TGTGCCAGTAGTTCCCGTTCGACAGGGGCTGGAAACACCATATATTTT	CASSSRSTGAGNTIYF
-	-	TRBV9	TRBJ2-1	TGTGCCAGCAGCGTTGAGCTGCACAGCTCCTACAATGAGCAGTTCTTC	CASSVELHSSYNEQFF
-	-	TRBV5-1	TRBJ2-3	TGCGCCAGCAGCCCTGAGTTTATCTATGGCACAGATACGCAGTATTTT	CASSPEFIYGTDTQYF